This record covers a single T cell receptor (beta chain). Antigen unknown. The sample originates from a study of post-analysis software for immune sequencing data. On the study more broadly: The disease courses spanned relapsing-remitting, secondary progressive and progressive-relapsing forms of multiple sclerosis.

Study-wide findings and caveats: Compared with controls, patients showed significantly lower normalized Chao1 diversity. Comparison of patients with controls showed five TRBV segments more frequent in patients, TRBV5-6, TRBV5-1 and TRBV20-1 among them. Samples made in the same batch grouped tightly together by F measure.

Unique molecular identifiers were present in the TCR beta cDNA libraries. TCRdb re-called the PCR reads through MiXCR, storing one row per CDR3 protein. The sample holds 650,000 to 850,000 distinct CDR3 sequences; approximately 53% are singletons and the top ten take roughly 4.4%. The CDR3 totals 17 residues. V dropped 7 bases and J dropped 0 bases, with 22 bases sitting between them. Per the germline V gene, CDR1 is SEHNR and CDR2 is FQNEAQ (reference sequence). The V call is TRBV7-9, the J call TRBJ2-7, with D perhaps matching TRBD2 (6 bases). The receptor was derived from a girl aged 10-17 years with multiple sclerosis. Sequences were obtained from blood. CDR3 coding DNA: TGTGCCAGCATATCACTAGCTGAAGTCCGTAGCTCCTACGAGCAGTACTTC. Its protein is CASISLAEVRSSYEQYF.